This is a list of T cell receptor beta chains from one sample in a study of OX40 agonist ivuxolimab in advanced cancers. Produced via immunoSEQ multiplex PCR; TCRdb's table is partial and in-frame only. The sample has some 61,000 clones; around 73% are singletons. Source: CD4+ or CD8+ T cells sorted from blood, taken in a trial of the OX40 agonist ivuxolimab. All receptors derive from an adult with an advanced solid tumor such as melanoma, head and neck, liver or kidney cancer. The CDR3 runs from the conserved cysteine through the conserved F or W. Each record gives: clone size, D gene, J gene, V gene, CDR3 protein, CDR3 DNA. The D gene is left open where the match is weak. Not every row has a clone size; where given, it reads once, few, many or a size class.

clone size: .; D gene: TRBD1; J gene: TRBJ1-6; V gene: TRBV30; CDR3 protein: CAWSVPGGVNSPLHF; CDR3 DNA: TGTGCCTGGAGTGTTCCAGGGGGGGTTAATTCACCCCTCCACTTT
clone size: .; D gene: .; J gene: TRBJ1-4; V gene: TRBV21-1; CDR3 protein: CASSKARDFNEKLFF; CDR3 DNA: TGTGCCAGCAGCAAGGCCAGGGATTTTAATGAAAAACTGTTTTTT
clone size: .; D gene: .; J gene: TRBJ2-1; V gene: TRBV28; CDR3 protein: CASSPGGPHNEQFF; CDR3 DNA: TGTGCCAGCAGCCCCGGGGGGCCCCACAATGAGCAGTTCTTC
clone size: few; D gene: .; J gene: TRBJ2-7; V gene: TRBV19; CDR3 protein: CASRRQENSYEQYF; CDR3 DNA: TGTGCCAGTAGGCGACAGGAAAACTCCTACGAGCAGTACTTC
clone size: .; D gene: TRBD2; J gene: TRBJ2-5; V gene: TRBV5-1; CDR3 protein: CASSFSTGGETQYF; CDR3 DNA: TGCGCCAGCAGCTTTTCGACGGGGGGAGAGACCCAGTACTTC
clone size: few; D gene: TRBD2; J gene: TRBJ2-3; V gene: TRBV4-1; CDR3 protein: CASSRSPGERGVADTQYF; CDR3 DNA: TGCGCCAGCAGCCGCTCGCCTGGGGAGCGGGGGGTCGCAGATACGCAGTATTTT
clone size: few; D gene: TRBD2; J gene: TRBJ2-1; V gene: TRBV7-8; CDR3 protein: CASSPGLAGEQFF; CDR3 DNA: TGTGCCAGCAGCCCAGGACTAGCGGGTGAGCAGTTCTTC
clone size: .; D gene: TRBD1; J gene: TRBJ2-7; V gene: TRBV14; CDR3 protein: CASSQETGATYEQYF; CDR3 DNA: TGTGCCAGCAGCCAAGAGACAGGGGCCACCTACGAGCAGTACTTC
clone size: few; D gene: .; J gene: TRBJ1-5; V gene: TRBV28; CDR3 protein: CASSLGSQPQHF; CDR3 DNA: TGTGCCAGCAGTTTGGGAAGTCAGCCCCAGCATTTT
clone size: .; D gene: .; J gene: TRBJ1-3; V gene: TRBV30; CDR3 protein: CAWSGGSSGNTIYF; CDR3 DNA: TGTGCCTGGAGTGGGGGCAGCTCTGGAAACACCATATATTTT
clone size: .; D gene: .; J gene: TRBJ2-5; V gene: TRBV7-7; CDR3 protein: CASSLDSGNFNTQYF; CDR3 DNA: TGTGCTAGCAGCTTAGATTCGGGGAACTTCAATACCCAGTACTTC
clone size: once; D gene: .; J gene: TRBJ2-7; V gene: TRBV21-1; CDR3 protein: CASSTYDRGESHEQYF; CDR3 DNA: TGTGCCAGCAGCACGTACGACAGGGGTGAATCCCACGAGCAGTACTTC
clone size: few; D gene: .; J gene: TRBJ1-4; V gene: TRBV5-8; CDR3 protein: CASSLALRRNNEKLFF; CDR3 DNA: TGTGCCAGCAGCTTGGCCCTGAGACGGAATAATGAAAAACTGTTTTTT
clone size: .; D gene: TRBD2; J gene: TRBJ2-3; V gene: TRBV7-3; CDR3 protein: CASSLLAGGLKTDTQYF; CDR3 DNA: TGTGCCAGCAGCTTACTAGCGGGGGGGCTTAAGACAGATACGCAGTATTTT
clone size: .; D gene: TRBD1; J gene: TRBJ1-1; V gene: TRBV5-1; CDR3 protein: CASSRMTGAANTEAFF; CDR3 DNA: TGCGCCAGCAGTCGAATGACAGGGGCGGCGAACACTGAAGCTTTCTTT
clone size: few; D gene: .; J gene: TRBJ2-5; V gene: TRBV4-1; CDR3 protein: CASSPSTRRSETQYF; CDR3 DNA: TGCGCCAGCAGCCCCTCTACGCGGCGAAGTGAGACCCAGTACTTC
clone size: once; D gene: TRBD1; J gene: TRBJ2-1; V gene: TRBV10-1; CDR3 protein: CANTGQGFYNEQFF; CDR3 DNA: TGCGCCAATACGGGACAGGGGTTTTACAATGAGCAGTTCTTC
clone size: .; D gene: .; J gene: TRBJ1-5; V gene: TRBV6-1; CDR3 protein: CASSEARQGIGQPQHF; CDR3 DNA: TGTGCCAGCAGTGAAGCGAGGCAGGGTATCGGCCAGCCCCAGCATTTT